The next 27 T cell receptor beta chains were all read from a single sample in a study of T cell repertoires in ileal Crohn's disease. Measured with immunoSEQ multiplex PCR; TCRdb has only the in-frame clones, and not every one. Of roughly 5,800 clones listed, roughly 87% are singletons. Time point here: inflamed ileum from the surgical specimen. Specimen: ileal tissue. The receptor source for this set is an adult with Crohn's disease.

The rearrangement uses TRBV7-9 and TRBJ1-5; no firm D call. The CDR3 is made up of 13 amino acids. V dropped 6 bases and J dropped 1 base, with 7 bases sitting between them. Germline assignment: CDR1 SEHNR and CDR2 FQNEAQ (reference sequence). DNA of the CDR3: TGTGCCAGCAGACGTGACAGCAATCAGCCCCAGCATTTT. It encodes CASRRDSNQPQHF.

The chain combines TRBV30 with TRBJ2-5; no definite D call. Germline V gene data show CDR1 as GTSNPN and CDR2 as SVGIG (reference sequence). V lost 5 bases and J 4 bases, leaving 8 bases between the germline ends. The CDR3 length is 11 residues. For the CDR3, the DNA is TGTGCCTGGCGCTCGAGAGAGACCCAGTACTTC. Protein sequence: CAWRSRETQYF.

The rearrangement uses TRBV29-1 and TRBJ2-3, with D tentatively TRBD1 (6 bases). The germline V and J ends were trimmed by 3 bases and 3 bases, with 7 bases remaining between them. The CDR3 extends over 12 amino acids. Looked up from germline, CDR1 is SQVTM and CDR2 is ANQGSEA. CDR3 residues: CSVDQGTDTQYF. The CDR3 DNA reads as TGCAGCGTTGACCAGGGGACAGATACGCAGTATTTT.

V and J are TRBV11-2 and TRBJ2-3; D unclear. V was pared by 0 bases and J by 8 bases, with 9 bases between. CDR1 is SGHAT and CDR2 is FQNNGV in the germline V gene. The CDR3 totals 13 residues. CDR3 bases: TGTGCCAGCAGCTTAGACCAGCCGGCTACGCAGTATTTT. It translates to CASSLDQPATQYF.

CDR3 protein: CASSWRNEQYF. DNA of the CDR3: TGTGCCAGCAGTTGGAGGAACGAGCAGTACTTC. The rearrangement uses TRBV6-6 and TRBJ2-7; possibly TRBD2 for D (5 bases). The CDR3 contains 11 residues. Trimming shortened V by 4 bases and J by 5 bases, and 6 bases separated the two germline ends. CDR1 MNHNY and CDR2 SVGAGI come from the germline V gene (reference sequence).

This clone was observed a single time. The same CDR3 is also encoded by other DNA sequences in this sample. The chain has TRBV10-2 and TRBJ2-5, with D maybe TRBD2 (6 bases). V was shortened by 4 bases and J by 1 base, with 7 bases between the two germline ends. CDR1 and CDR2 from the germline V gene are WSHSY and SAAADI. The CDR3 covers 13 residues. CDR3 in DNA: TGCGCCAGCAGTGGGGGGGTCCAAGAGACCCAGTACTTC. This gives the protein CASSGGVQETQYF.

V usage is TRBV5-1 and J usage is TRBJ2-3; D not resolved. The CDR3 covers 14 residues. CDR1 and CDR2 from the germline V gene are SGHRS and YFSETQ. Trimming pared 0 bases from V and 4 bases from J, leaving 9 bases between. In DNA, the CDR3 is TGCGCCAGCAGCTTGGCCCTTATTTCAGATACGCAGTATTTT. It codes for CASSLALISDTQYF.

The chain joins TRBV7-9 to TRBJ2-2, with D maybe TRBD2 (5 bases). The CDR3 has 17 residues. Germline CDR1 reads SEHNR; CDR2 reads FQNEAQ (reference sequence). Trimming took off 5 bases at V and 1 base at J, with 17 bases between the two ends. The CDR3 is CASSGLGHGGNTGELFF. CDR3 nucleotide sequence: TGTGCCAGCAGCGGACTTGGGCATGGAGGGAACACCGGGGAGCTGTTTTTT.

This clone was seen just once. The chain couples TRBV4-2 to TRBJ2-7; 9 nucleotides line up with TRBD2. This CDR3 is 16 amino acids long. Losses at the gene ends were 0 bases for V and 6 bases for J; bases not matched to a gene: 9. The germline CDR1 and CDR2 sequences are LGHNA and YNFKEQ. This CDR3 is CASSQEGAGGRSEQYF. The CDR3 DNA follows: TGTGCCAGCAGCCAAGAGGGAGCGGGAGGAAGGTCCGAGCAGTACTTC.

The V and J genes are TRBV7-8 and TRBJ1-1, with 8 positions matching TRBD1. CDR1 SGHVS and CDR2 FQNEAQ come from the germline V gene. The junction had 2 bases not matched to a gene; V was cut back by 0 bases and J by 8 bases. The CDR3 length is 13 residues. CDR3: CASSLARTGEAFF. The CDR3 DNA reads TGTGCCAGCAGCTTAGCGCGGACAGGGGAAGCTTTCTTT.

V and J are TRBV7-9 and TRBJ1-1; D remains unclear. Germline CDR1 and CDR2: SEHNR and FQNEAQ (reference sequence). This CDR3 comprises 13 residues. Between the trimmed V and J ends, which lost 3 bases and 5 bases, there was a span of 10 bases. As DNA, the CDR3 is TGTGCCAGCAGCTTTCCCCGAAGTACTGAAGCTTTCTTT. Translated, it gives CASSFPRSTEAFF.

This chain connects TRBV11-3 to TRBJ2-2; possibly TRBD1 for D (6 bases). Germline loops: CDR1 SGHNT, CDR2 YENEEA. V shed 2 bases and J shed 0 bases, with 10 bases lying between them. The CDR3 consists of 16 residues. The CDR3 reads CASSLWGLANTGELFF. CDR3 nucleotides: TGTGCCAGCAGCTTATGGGGGCTCGCGAACACCGGGGAGCTGTTTTTT.

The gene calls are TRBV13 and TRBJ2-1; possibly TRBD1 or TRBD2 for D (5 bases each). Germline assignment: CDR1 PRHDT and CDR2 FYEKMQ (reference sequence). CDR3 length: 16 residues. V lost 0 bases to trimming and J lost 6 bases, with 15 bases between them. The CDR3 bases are TGTGCCAGCAGCTTAGGGGGGGTGGTTCAGCCCAATGAGCAGTTCTTC. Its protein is CASSLGGVVQPNEQFF.

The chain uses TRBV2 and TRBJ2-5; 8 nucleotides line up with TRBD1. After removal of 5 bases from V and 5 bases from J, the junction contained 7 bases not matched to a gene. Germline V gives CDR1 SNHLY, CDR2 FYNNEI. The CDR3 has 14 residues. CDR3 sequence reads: CASSSQGGWETQYF. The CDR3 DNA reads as TGTGCCAGCAGTTCACAGGGGGGATGGGAGACCCAGTACTTC.

The CDR3 is CASSSGARGAPTGYTF. In DNA, the CDR3 is TGTGCCAGCAGCTCCGGCGCACGGGGCGCCCCAACTGGCTACACCTTC. This sequence joins TRBV7-9 and TRBJ1-2; D may be TRBD1 (5 bases). Per germline, CDR1 SEHNR and CDR2 FQNEAQ (reference sequence). The length of the CDR3 is 16 residues. Trimming pared 4 bases from V and 7 bases from J, leaving 22 bases between.

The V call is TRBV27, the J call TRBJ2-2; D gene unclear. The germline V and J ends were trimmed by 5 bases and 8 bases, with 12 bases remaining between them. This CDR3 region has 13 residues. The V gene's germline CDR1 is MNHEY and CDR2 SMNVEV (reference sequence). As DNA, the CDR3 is TGTGCCAGCAGTGGAGCCATGTATGGGGAGCTGTTTTTT. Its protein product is CASSGAMYGELFF.

CDR3 region: CASSEAGGTDLDFSYEQYF. The DNA of the CDR3 is TGTGCCAGCAGTGAAGCGGGGGGGACAGATTTAGATTTCTCCTACGAGCAGTACTTC. The gene calls are TRBV2 and TRBJ2-7; D is tentatively TRBD1 or TRBD2 (7 bases each). The CDR3 is made up of 19 amino acids. Trimming pared 0 bases from V and 0 bases from J, leaving 21 bases between. Germline V gene lookup returns CDR1 SNHLY and CDR2 FYNNEI.

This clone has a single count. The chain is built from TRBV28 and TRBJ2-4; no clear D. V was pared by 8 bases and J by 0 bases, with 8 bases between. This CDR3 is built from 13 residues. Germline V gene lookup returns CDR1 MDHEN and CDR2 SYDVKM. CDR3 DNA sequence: TGTGCCAGCCGACTCCCAGCCAAAAACATTCAGTACTTC. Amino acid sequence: CASRLPAKNIQYF.

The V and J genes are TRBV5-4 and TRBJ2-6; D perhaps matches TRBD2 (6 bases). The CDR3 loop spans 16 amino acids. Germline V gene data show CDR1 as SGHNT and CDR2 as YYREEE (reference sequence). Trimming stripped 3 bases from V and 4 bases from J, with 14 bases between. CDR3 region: CASSSPGTSGANVLTF. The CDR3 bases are TGTGCCAGCAGCTCACCCGGGACTTCGGGGGCCAACGTCCTGACTTTC.

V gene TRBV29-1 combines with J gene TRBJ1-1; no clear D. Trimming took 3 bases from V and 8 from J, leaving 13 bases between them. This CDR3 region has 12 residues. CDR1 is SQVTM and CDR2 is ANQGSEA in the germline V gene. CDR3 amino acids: CSVDKRSTEAFF. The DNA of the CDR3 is TGCAGCGTTGACAAAAGGTCGACCGAAGCTTTCTTT.

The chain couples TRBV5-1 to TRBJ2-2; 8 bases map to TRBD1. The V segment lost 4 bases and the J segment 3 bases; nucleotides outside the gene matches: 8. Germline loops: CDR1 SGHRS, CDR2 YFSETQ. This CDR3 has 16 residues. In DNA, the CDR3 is TGCGCCAGCAGCCCGGACGGACAGGGACACACCGGGGAGCTGTTTTTT. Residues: CASSPDGQGHTGELFF.

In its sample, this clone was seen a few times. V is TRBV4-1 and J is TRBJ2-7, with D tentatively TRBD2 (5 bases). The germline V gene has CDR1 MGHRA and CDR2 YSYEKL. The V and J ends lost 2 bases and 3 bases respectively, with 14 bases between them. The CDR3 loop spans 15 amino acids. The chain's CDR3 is CASSQSTSRIYEQYF. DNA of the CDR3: TGCGCCAGCAGCCAATCCACTAGTAGGATCTACGAGCAGTACTTC.

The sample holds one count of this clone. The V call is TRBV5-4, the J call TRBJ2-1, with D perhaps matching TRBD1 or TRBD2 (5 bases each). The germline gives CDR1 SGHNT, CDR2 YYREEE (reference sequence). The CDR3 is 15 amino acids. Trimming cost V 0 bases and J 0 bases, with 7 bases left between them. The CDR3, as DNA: TGTGCCAGCAGCTTGGGGGGGAGCTCCTACAATGAGCAGTTCTTC. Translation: CASSLGGSSYNEQFF.

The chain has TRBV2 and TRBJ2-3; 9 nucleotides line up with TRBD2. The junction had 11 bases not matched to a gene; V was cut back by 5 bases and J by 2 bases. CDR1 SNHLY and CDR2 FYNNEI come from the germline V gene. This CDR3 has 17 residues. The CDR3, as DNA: TGTGCCAGCAGTAAGGAGCGGGGGGCCCCATACACAGATACGCAGTATTTT. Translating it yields CASSKERGAPYTDTQYF.

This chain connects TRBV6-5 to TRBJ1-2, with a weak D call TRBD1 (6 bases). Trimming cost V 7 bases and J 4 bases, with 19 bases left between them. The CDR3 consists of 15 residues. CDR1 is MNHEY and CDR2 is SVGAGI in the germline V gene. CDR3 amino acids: CASILARGGTYGYTF. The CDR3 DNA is TGTGCCAGCATCTTAGCGCGGGGGGGCACCTATGGCTACACCTTC.

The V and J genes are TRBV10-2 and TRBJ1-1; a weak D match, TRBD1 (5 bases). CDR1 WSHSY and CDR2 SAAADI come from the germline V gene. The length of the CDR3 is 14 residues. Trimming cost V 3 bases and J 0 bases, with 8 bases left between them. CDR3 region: CASSERQMNTEAFF. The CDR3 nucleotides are TGCGCCAGCAGTGAAAGACAGATGAACACTGAAGCTTTCTTT.

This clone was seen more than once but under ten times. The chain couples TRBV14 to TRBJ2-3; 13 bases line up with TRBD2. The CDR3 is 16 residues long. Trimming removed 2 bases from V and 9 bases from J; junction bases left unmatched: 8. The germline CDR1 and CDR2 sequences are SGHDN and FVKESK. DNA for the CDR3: TGTGCCAGCAGCCAATATACTAGCGGGGGGGCCGACACGCAGTATTTT. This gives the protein CASSQYTSGGADTQYF. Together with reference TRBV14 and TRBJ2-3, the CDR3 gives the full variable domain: EAGVTQFPSHSVIEKGQTVTLRCDPISGHDNLYWYRRVMGKEIKFLLHFVKESKQDESGMPNNRFLAERTGGTYSTLKVQPAELEDSGVYFCASSQYTSGGADTQYFGPGTRLTVL.